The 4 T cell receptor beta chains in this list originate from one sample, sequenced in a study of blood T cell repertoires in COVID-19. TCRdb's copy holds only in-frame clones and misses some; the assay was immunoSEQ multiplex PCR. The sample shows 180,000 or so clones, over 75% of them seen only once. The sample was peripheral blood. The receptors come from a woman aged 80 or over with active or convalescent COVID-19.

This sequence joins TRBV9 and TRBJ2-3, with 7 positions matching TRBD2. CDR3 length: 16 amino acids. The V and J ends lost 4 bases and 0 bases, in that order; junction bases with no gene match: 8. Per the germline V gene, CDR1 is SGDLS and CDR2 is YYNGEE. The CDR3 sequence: CASSPGWRGSTDTQYF. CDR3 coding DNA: TGTGCCAGCAGCCCGGGATGGCGGGGGAGCACAGATACGCAGTATTTT. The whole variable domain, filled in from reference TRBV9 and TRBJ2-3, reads DSGVTQTPKHLITATGQRVTLRCSPRSGDLSVYWYQQSLDQGLQFLIQYYNGEERAKGNILERFSAQQFPDLHSELNLSSLELGDSALYFCASSPGWRGSTDTQYFGPGTRLTVL.

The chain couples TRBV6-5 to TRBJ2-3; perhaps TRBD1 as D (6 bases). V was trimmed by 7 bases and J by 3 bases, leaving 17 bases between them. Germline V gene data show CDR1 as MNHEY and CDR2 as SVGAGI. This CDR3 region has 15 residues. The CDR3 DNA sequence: TGTGCCAGCAAGCCCAGGGGTCAGGGGACAGATACGCAGTATTTT. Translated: CASKPRGQGTDTQYF.

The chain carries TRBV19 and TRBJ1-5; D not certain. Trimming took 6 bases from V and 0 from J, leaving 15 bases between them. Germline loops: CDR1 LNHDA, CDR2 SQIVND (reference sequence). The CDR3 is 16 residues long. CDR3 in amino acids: CASSQSRGRSNQPQHF. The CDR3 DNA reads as TGTGCCAGTAGCCAAAGTCGTGGGCGTAGCAATCAGCCCCAGCATTTT.

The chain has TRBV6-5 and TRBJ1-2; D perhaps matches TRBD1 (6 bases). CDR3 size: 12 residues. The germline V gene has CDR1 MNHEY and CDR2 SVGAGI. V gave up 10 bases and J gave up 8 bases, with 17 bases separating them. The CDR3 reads CATFREQGGYTF. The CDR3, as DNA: TGTGCCACCTTTAGAGAGCAGGGGGGCTACACCTTC.